This T cell receptor (beta chain) was recorded in a study of Ad26.COV2.S vaccination and SARS-CoV-2 variants. Background on the study: The donor participated in the COV1001 trial, in its Ad26.COV2.S arm. Study-wide results and limits: Reports say spike-specific CD8+ and CD4+ T cell responses covered substantial breadth after vaccination.

The repertoire was sequenced with immunoSEQ multiplex PCR; TCRdb's copy has only in-frame clones and lacks some. Of around 340,000 clones listed, around 89% are singletons. Looked up from germline, CDR1 is LGHDT and CDR2 is YNNKEL (reference sequence). V was trimmed by 0 bases and J by 8 bases, leaving 12 bases between them. The CDR3 is 14 residues long. Treatment denoted: about 20 received Ad26.COV2.S at low or high dose, single or two shots; roughly five received placebo; per-sample allocation not given. Sampling took place 63 days after the first vaccine or placebo injection. This clone is a singleton in its sample. Its antigen is unknown.

The sequencing here drew on peripheral blood, taken in a trial of Ad26.COV2.S vaccine versus placebo. V usage is TRBV3-1 (or the pseudogene TRBV3-2) and J usage is TRBJ2-3, with D uncertain. The source is a person between 18 and 59 years old who received the Ad26.COV2.S COVID-19 vaccine or a placebo. In DNA form, the CDR3 reads TGTGCCAGCAGCCAAGATGCAGGCCGGGTTACGCAGTATTTT. Its protein is CASSQDAGRVTQYF.